This TCR beta chain was obtained from a study of OX40 agonist ivuxolimab in advanced cancers. The CDR3 contains 17 residues. Germline V lookup: CDR1 LGHNA, CDR2 YSLEER. The V end was cut by 0 bases, the J end by 1 base, with 13 bases between. Clones were sequenced by immunoSEQ multiplex PCR, and TCRdb holds only the in-frame ones, with some missing. The data contain around 19,000 clones, roughly 75% of them singletons. Regarding the study as a whole: The CD4+ and CD8+ T cells in the blood had expanded clonally by week 6 at 0.1 to 3.0 mg/kg.

As for this clone: Its antigen is not identified.

The source material was CD4+ or CD8+ T cells sorted from blood, sampled in a trial of the OX40 agonist ivuxolimab. The chain is built from TRBV4-3 and TRBJ1-5, with D possibly TRBD1 on 5 matching bases. The receptor was derived from an adult with an advanced solid tumor such as melanoma, head and neck, liver or kidney cancer. The CDR3 DNA reads as TGCGCCAGCAGCCAAGATCAAGGGGTGGGAAGCAATCAGCCCCAGCATTTT. This gives the protein CASSQDQGVGSNQPQHF.